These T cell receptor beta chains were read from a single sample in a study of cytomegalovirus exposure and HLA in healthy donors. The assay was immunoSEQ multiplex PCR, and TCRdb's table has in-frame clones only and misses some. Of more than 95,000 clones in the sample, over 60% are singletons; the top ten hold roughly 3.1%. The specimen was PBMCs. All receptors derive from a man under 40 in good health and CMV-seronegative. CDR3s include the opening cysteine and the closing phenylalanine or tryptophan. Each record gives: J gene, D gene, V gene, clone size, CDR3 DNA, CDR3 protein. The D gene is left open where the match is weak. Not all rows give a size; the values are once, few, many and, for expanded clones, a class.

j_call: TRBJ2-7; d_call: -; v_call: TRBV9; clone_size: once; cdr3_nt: TGTGCCAGCAGCCCCCGAACCTCGACAGGCATCAACGAGCAGTACTTC; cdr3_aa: CASSPRTSTGINEQYF
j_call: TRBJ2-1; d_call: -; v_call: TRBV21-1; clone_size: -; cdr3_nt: TGTGCCAGCATCGGGACTAGCGGGAGGGCCCATTTTTATGAGCAGTTCTTC; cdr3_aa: CASIGTSGRAHFYEQFF
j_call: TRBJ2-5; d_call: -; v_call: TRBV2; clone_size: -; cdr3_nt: TGTGCCAGCAGTGAGCGAGAGACCCAGTACTTC; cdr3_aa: CASSERETQYF
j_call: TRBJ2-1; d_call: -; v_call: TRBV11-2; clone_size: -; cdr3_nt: TGTGCCAGCAGCTTAGTGGGGGGATGGAATGAGCAGTTCTTC; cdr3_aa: CASSLVGGWNEQFF
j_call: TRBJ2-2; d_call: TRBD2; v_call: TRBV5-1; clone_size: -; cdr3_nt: TGCGCCAGCAGCTCGTTAGCGGGAGGGGACACCGGGGAGCTGTTTTTT; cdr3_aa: CASSSLAGGDTGELFF
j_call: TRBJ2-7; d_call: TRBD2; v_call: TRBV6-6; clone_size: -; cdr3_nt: TGTGCCAGCAGGGATACTAGCGGGAACCCCTACGAGCAGTACTTC; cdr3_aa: CASRDTSGNPYEQYF
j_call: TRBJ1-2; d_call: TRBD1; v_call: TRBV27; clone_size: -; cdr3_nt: TGTGCCAGCAGTTTACTGAATTCGCAGGGGGCGGGTGGCTACACCTTC; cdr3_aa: CASSLLNSQGAGGYTF
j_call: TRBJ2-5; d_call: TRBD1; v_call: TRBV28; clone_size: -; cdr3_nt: TGTGCCAGCAGTTCCTTCGGGACAGAGCATAAGAGAAGGACCCAGTACTTC; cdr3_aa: CASSSFGTEHKRRTQYF
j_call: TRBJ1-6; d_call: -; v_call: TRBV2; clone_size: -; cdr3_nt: TGTGCCAGCAGTACCGGGGGAAGGGGCGATTCACCCCTCCACTTT; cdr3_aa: CASSTGGRGDSPLHF
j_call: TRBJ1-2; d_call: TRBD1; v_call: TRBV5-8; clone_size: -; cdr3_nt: TGTGCCAGCAGCCCTGGGACAGGAGATTCTTATAACTATGGCTACACCTTC; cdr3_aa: CASSPGTGDSYNYGYTF
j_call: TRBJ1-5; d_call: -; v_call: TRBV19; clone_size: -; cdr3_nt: TGTGCCAGTAGTAATCAGGGCGAGAGGCCCCAGCATTTT; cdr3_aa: CASSNQGERPQHF
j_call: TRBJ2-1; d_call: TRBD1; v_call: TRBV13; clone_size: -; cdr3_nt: TGTGCCAGCAGCTTTACAGGGGGCGAGCAGTTCTTC; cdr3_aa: CASSFTGGEQFF
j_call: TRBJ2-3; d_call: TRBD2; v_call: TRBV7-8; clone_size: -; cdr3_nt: TGTGCCAGCAGCCCCTCGACTAGCAGAGATACGCAGTATTTT; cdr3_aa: CASSPSTSRDTQYF
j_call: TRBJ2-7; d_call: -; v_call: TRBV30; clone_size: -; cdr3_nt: TGCGCCTGGAGCCCCCGCGACGAGCAGTACTTC; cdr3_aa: CAWSPRDEQYF
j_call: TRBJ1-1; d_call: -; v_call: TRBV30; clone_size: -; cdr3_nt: TGTGCCTGGAGTGACAGGGCTGCTTTCTTT; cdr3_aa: CAWSDRAAFF
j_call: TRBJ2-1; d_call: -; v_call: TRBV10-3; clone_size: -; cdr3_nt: TGTGCCATCACCGACTCTCTACCCAATGAGCAGTTCTTC; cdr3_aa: CAITDSLPNEQFF
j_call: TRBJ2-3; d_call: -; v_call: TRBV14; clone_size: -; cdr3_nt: TGTGCCAGCAGCCCCCGACTTTGGGCAGATACGCAGTATTTT; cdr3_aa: CASSPRLWADTQYF
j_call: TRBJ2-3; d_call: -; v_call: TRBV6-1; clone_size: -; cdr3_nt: TGTGCCAGCAGGGGGGCCGTCACAGATACGCAGTATTTT; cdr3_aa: CASRGAVTDTQYF
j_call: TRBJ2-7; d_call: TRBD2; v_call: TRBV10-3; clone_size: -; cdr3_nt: TGTGCCACCTTGAGCGGGAGCTCCTACGAGCAGTACTTC; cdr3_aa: CATLSGSSYEQYF
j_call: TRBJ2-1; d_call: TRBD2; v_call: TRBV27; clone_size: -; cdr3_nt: TGTGCCAGCCGCTCTGGGACTAGGGTACACAATGAGCAGTTCTTC; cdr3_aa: CASRSGTRVHNEQFF
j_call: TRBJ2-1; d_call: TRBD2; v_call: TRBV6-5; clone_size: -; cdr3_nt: TGTACCAGCAGTTTCGCCGGGACTAGATTCAATGAGCAGTTCTTC; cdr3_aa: CTSSFAGTRFNEQFF
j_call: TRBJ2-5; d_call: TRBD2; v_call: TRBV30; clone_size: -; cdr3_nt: TGTGCCTGGAGATACGGGGGGGCGGAAGAGACCCAGTACTTC; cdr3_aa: CAWRYGGAEETQYF
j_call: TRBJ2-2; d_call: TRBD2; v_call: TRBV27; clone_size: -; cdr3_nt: TGTGCCAGCAGTCTACTAGCGGGCAACACCGGGGAGCTGTTTTTT; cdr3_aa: CASSLLAGNTGELFF
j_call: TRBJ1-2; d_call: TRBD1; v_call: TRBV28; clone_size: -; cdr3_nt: TGTGCCAGCAGCCCTGGACAGGGGGGTGGCTACACCTTC; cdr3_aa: CASSPGQGGGYTF
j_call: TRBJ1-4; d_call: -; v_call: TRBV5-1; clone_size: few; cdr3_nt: TGCGCCAGCAGCTTGGTGGGACTTAGTAATGAAAAACTGTTTTTT; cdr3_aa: CASSLVGLSNEKLFF
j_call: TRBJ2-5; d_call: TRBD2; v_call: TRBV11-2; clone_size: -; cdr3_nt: TGTGCCAGCAGCTTAGGGCGGGGGGGCCGGGAAGAGACCCAGTACTTC; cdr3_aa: CASSLGRGGREETQYF
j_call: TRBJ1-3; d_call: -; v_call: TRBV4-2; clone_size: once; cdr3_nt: TGTGCCAGCAGCCAAGTTGCAGGGCCGAACTCTGGAAACACCATATATTTT; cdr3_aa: CASSQVAGPNSGNTIYF